Below are 17 T cell receptor beta chains sequenced from a single sample in a study of CD8 T cells in ankylosing spondylitis. No cognate antigen is known for these TCRs. One entry per CDR3 protein results from TCRdb running MiXCR on the 5' RACE reads. The sample comprises some 130,000 distinct CDR3 sequences, 17% of which are singletons, and roughly a third rests with the top ten. Study conclusions and caveats: For ankylosing spondylitis blood, a TCR beta motif of 7 to 9 highly homologous variants appeared characteristic.

Sequencing used blood, either unsorted or a sorted T cell fraction (not recorded which). The receptors shown here come from a male donor with ankylosing spondylitis.

V and J are TRBV5-1 and TRBJ2-7; 10 nucleotides agree with TRBD2. The junction had 4 bases not matched to a gene; V was cut back by 7 bases and J by 0 bases. The germline CDR1 and CDR2 sequences are SGHRS and YFSETQ. The CDR3 is made up of 14 amino acids. DNA for the CDR3: TGCGCCAGCGGCAGCGGGAGGGCCTCCTACGAGCAGTACTTC. Amino acids: CASGSGRASYEQYF.

This clonotype was seen only a few times. This chain uses TRBV18 with TRBJ2-7; tentatively, D is TRBD1 (5 bases). Trimming removed 4 bases at V and 3 bases at J, with 13 bases between. The CDR3 runs to 14 residues. Per the germline V gene, CDR1 is KGHSH and CDR2 is LQKENI. The CDR3 region has the DNA TGTGCCAGCTCACACCTGGACAAAAACTACGAGCAGTACTTC. Encoded protein: CASSHLDKNYEQYF.

The chain joins TRBV12-3 or TRBV12-4 to TRBJ2-5, with D possibly being TRBD1 (6 bases). The CDR3 has 18 amino acids. The germline V and J ends were trimmed by 9 bases and 0 bases, with 26 bases remaining between them. CDR3 loop: CARHSGPKSGVNQETQYF. For the CDR3, the DNA is TGTGCCAGACACTCGGGCCCTAAGTCAGGGGTCAACCAAGAGACCCAGTACTTC.

In this sample, this clonotype turned up a few times. The chain combines TRBV4-3 with TRBJ2-1; unclear D gene. V was clipped by 0 bases and J by 8 bases, with 8 bases between them. The CDR3 runs to 13 residues. Germline V gene data show CDR1 as LGHNA and CDR2 as YSLEER. CDR3 in amino acids: CASSQDTEDEQFF. CDR3 in DNA: TGCGCCAGCAGCCAAGATACCGAGGATGAGCAGTTCTTC.

In this sample, this clonotype turned up many times. The chain joins TRBV3-1 to TRBJ2-7; 9 nucleotides align to TRBD2. The CDR3 covers 15 residues. V shed 1 base, J shed 1 base, and the junction held 2 bases outside the gene matches. Germline V gene lookup returns CDR1 LGHDT and CDR2 YNNKEL (reference sequence). As DNA, the CDR3 is TGTGCCAGCAGCCAAGGACTAGCGGCGTCCTACGAGCAGTACTTC. Protein sequence: CASSQGLAASYEQYF.

This clonotype was seen only a few times. The genes are TRBV4-1 and TRBJ2-7; 8 bases map to TRBD1. The CDR3 loop spans 15 amino acids. In germline, CDR1 is MGHRA, CDR2 YSYEKL. The junction had 7 bases not matched to a gene; V was cut back by 3 bases and J by 3 bases. CDR3 nucleotide sequence: TGCGCCAGCAGCCACTTCGGGACAGGCGACTACGAGCAGTACTTC. It yields the protein CASSHFGTGDYEQYF.

This chain connects TRBV2 to TRBJ2-5, with 7 nucleotides matching TRBD2. From germline, CDR1 is SNHLY and CDR2 FYNNEI. The CDR3 is 13 amino acids. Trimming cost V 6 bases and J 5 bases; bases outside gene matches: 6. In DNA, the CDR3 is TGTGCCAGCAGCTCGACTAGCCGTGAGACCCAGTACTTC. Its translation: CASSSTSRETQYF.

The sample holds a few counts of this clonotype. J is TRBJ2-7 and V is TRBV6-2 or TRBV6-3, with D possibly TRBD1 on 6 matching bases. CDR3 length: 17 amino acids. Per germline, CDR1 MNHEY and CDR2 SVGEGT. With 6 bases removed from V and 0 bases from J, the gap between germline ends came to 21 bases. The CDR3 loop is CASSADGKDRPSYEQYF. The CDR3 region has the DNA TGTGCCAGCAGCGCCGATGGAAAAGACAGGCCCTCCTACGAGCAGTACTTC.

V is TRBV13 and J is TRBJ2-3; 12 bases are shared with TRBD2. Trimming removed 3 bases from V and 2 bases from J; junction bases left unmatched: 3. The germline CDR1 and CDR2 sequences are PRHDT and FYEKMQ (reference sequence). This CDR3 is built from 16 residues. The CDR3 DNA reads TGTGCCAGCAGCTTGAGGACTAGCGGGAACACAGATACGCAGTATTTT. This encodes CASSLRTSGNTDTQYF.

The chain uses TRBV7-8 and TRBJ2-7; D unresolved. The CDR3 consists of 13 residues. Per the germline V gene, CDR1 is SGHVS and CDR2 is FQNEAQ. V dropped 3 bases and J dropped 2 bases, with 8 bases sitting between them. The CDR3 DNA reads TGTGCCAGCAGCTTCAAGGCCCCCTACGAGCAGTACTTC. Translation gives CASSFKAPYEQYF.

The V and J genes are TRBV4-1 and TRBJ2-1; D is uncertain. In germline, CDR1 is MGHRA, CDR2 YSYEKL. Trimming pared 1 base from V and 7 bases from J, leaving 14 bases between. The CDR3 runs to 15 residues. The CDR3 DNA follows: TGCGCCAGCAGCCAAGTTTGGCGGACCACTAATGAGCAGTTCTTC. It translates to CASSQVWRTTNEQFF.

Only a few counts were recorded for this clonotype. DNA of the CDR3: TGTGCCAGCAGTTTCCAATTGGTCAAAAACATTCAGTACTTC. Translation gives CASSFQLVKNIQYF. The chain has TRBV12-3 or TRBV12-4 and TRBJ2-4; D not resolved. Trimming stripped 3 bases from V and 3 bases from J, with 9 bases between. This CDR3 is built from 14 residues.

The CDR3 here is CASSLPGLAVNEQFF. CDR3 DNA sequence: TGTGCCAGCAGTCTTCCGGGACTAGCGGTCAATGAGCAGTTCTTC. The chain carries TRBV27 and TRBJ2-1, with 11 bases that match TRBD2. V dropped 5 bases and J dropped 6; count of bases not matched to a gene: 6. CDR3 length: 15 amino acids. Germline V gene data show CDR1 as MNHEY and CDR2 as SMNVEV (reference sequence).

The chain has TRBV20-1 and TRBJ1-6, with TRBD1 identical over 7 bases. The CDR3 consists of 12 residues. With 6 bases clipped from V and 10 bases from J, the junction kept 6 bases outside the gene matches. Germline V lookup: CDR1 DFQATT, CDR2 SNEGSKA (reference sequence). The CDR3 DNA reads TGCAGTGCCCTAAACAGGGGATCACCCCTCCACTTT. Its translation: CSALNRGSPLHF.

This chain joins TRBV2 and TRBJ2-7; 7 bases fit TRBD1. The CDR3 covers 13 residues. Germline values: CDR1 SNHLY, CDR2 FYNNEI. Losses at the gene ends were 8 bases for V and 3 bases for J; bases not matched to a gene: 7. The CDR3 loop reads CASRRTGDYEQYF. CDR3 coding DNA: TGTGCCAGCCGGCGAACAGGGGACTACGAGCAGTACTTC.

This clonotype occurred a few times. The J gene is TRBJ2-3, the V gene TRBV3-1; 10 positions match TRBD2. Trimming removed 2 bases from V and 5 bases from J; junction bases left unmatched: 4. Germline-derived CDR1 and CDR2 are LGHDT and YNNKEL (reference sequence). The CDR3 is 15 amino acids. The CDR3 reads CASSQSPSGGDTQYF. In DNA, the CDR3 is TGTGCCAGCAGCCAATCCCCTAGCGGGGGAGATACGCAGTATTTT.

The V call is TRBV7-9, the J call TRBJ2-1; no reliable D call. CDR3 length: 12 residues. Germline-derived CDR1 and CDR2 are SEHNR and FQNEAQ (reference sequence). V lost 3 bases and J lost 11, with 11 bases in between. CDR3 region: CASSLGWDKQFF. DNA for the CDR3: TGTGCCAGCAGCTTGGGTTGGGATAAGCAGTTCTTC.